This paragraph reports one T cell receptor (beta chain). The data were taken from a study of identical twins. TCRdb reanalysed the 5' RACE reads using MiXCR and keeps one entry per CDR3 protein. Among 420,000 or so distinct CDR3 sequences, less than 20% were seen once, and the ten largest hold 12%. With V trimmed by 2 bases and J by 3 bases, 3 bases remained unmatched. There are 14 residues in the CDR3. Germline V gene sequence: CDR1 MDHEN, CDR2 SYDVKM. This clonotype was sampled from a man aged 50 or older in good health. Sequenced material: naive T cells sorted from blood. V is TRBV28 and J is TRBJ1-2; TRBD1 matches 7 bases. The CDR3 region is CASSLQQGYYGYTF. The CDR3, as DNA: TGTGCCAGCAGTTTACAACAGGGGTACTATGGCTACACCTTC.